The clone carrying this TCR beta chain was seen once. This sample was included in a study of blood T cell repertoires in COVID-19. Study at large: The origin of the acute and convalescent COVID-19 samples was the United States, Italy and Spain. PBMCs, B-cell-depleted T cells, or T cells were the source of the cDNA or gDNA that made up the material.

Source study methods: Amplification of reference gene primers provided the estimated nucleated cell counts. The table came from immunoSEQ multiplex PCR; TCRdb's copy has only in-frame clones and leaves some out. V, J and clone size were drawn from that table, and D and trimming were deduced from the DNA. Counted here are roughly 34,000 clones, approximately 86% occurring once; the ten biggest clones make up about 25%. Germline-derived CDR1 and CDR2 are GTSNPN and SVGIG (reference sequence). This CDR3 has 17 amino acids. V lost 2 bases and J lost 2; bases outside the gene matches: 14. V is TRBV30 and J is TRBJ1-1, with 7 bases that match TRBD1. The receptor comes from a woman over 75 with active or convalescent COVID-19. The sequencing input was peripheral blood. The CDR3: CAWSILGTVDSNTEAFF. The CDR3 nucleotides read TGTGCCTGGAGTATCCTCGGGACAGTCGACTCAAACACTGAAGCTTTCTTT.